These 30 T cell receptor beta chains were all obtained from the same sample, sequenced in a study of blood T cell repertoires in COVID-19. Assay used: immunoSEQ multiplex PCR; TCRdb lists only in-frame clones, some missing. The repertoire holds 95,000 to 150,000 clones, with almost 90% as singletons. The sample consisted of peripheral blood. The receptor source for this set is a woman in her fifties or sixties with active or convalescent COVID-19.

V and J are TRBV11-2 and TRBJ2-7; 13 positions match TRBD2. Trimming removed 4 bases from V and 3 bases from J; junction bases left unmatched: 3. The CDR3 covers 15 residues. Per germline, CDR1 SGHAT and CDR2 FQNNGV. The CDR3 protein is CASSSGTSGIYEQYF. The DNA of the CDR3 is TGTGCCAGCAGCTCCGGGACTAGCGGGATCTACGAGCAGTACTTC. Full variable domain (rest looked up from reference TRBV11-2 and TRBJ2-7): EAGVAQSPRYKIIEKRQSVAFWCNPISGHATLYWYQQILGQGPKLLIQFQNNGVVDDSQLPKDRFSAERLKGVDSTLKIQPAKLEDSAVYLCASSSGTSGIYEQYFGPGTRLTVT.

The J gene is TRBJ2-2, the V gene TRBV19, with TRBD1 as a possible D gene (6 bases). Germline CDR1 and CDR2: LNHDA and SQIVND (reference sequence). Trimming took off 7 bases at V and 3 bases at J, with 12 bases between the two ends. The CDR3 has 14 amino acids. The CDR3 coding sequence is TGTGCCAGTAAGGAACAGGGTGACACCGGGGAGCTGTTTTTT. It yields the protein CASKEQGDTGELFF.

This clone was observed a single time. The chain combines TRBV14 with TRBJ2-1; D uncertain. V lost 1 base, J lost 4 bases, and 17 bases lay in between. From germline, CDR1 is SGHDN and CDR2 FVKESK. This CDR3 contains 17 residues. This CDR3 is CASSQGLRLLRYNEQFF. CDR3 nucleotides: TGTGCCAGCAGCCAAGGTCTTAGACTCCTGAGGTACAATGAGCAGTTCTTC.

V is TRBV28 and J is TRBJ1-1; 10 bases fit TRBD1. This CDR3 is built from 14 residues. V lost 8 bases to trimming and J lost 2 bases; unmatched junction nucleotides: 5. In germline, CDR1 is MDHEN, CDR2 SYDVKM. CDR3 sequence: CASQTGGRNTEAFF. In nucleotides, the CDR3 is TGTGCCAGCCAGACAGGGGGCCGTAACACTGAAGCTTTCTTT.

CDR3 sequence (DNA): TGTGCCAGCAGACCTCTAGCGGGCTACTCCTACGAGCAGTACTTC. This codes for CASRPLAGYSYEQYF. The V gene is TRBV7-2, the J gene TRBJ2-7, with 8 bases matching TRBD2. CDR1 is SGHTA and CDR2 is FQGNSA in the germline V gene. The CDR3 extends over 15 amino acids. V lost 6 bases, J lost 0 bases, and 7 bases stayed unmatched.

CDR3 bases: TGTGCCAGCAGTTTCTCCGGGACTAGCGGGAGACGGCCGATCTACGAGCAGTACTTC. Amino acid sequence: CASSFSGTSGRRPIYEQYF. The genes are TRBV28 and TRBJ2-7; 14 positions agree with TRBD2. Germline CDR1 and CDR2: MDHEN and SYDVKM. This CDR3 spans 19 amino acids. The trim removed 3 bases at V and 3 bases at J, leaving 13 bases unmatched.

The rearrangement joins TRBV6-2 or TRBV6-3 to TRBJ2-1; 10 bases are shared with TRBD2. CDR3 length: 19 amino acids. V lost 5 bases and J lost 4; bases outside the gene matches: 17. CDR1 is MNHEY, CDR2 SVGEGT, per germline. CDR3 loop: CASSPAGWGLAGAYNEQFF. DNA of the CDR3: TGTGCCAGCAGTCCAGCGGGATGGGGCCTAGCGGGAGCTTACAATGAGCAGTTCTTC.

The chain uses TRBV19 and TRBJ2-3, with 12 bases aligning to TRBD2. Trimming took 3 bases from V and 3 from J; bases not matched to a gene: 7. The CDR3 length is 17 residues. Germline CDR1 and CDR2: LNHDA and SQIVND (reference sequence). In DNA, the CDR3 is TGTGCCAGTAGTATCCGACTAGCGGGAGTGGAGACAGATACGCAGTATTTT. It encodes CASSIRLAGVETDTQYF. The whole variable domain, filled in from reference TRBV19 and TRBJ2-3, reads DGGITQSPKYLFRKEGQNVTLSCEQNLNHDAMYWYRQDPGQGLRLIYYSQIVNDFQKGDIAEGYSVSREKKESFPLTVTSAQKNPTAFYLCASSIRLAGVETDTQYFGPGTRLTVL.

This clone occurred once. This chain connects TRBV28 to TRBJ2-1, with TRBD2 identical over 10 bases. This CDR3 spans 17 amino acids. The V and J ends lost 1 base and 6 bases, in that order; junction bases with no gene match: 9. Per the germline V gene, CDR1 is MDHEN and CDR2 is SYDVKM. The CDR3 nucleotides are TGTGCCAGCAGTTTATTACCCACTAGCGGGGCTCTCAATGAGCAGTTCTTC. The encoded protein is CASSLLPTSGALNEQFF.

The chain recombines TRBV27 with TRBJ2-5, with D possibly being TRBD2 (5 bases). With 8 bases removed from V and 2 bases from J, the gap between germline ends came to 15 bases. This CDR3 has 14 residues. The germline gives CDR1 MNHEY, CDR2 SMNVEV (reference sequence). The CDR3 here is CASGVYRDQETQYF. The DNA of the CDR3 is TGTGCCAGCGGGGTTTACCGGGATCAAGAGACCCAGTACTTC.

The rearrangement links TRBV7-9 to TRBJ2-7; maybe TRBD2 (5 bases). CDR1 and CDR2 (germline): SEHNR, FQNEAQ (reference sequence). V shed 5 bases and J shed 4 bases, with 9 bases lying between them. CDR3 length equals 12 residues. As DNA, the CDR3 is TGTGCCAGCAGCCTCCGAGGGTACGAGCAGTACTTC. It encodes CASSLRGYEQYF.

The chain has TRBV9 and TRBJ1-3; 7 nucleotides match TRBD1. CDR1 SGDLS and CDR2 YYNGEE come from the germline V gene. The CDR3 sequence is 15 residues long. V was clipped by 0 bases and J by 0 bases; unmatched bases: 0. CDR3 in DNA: TGTGCCAGCAGCGTAGGACAGGGCTCTGGAAACACCATATATTTT. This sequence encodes CASSVGQGSGNTIYF.

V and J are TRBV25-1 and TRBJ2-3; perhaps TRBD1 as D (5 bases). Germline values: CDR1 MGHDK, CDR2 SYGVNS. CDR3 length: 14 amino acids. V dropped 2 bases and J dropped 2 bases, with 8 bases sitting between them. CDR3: CASSEQGITDTQYF. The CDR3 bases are TGTGCCAGCAGTGAACAGGGTATCACAGATACGCAGTATTTT.

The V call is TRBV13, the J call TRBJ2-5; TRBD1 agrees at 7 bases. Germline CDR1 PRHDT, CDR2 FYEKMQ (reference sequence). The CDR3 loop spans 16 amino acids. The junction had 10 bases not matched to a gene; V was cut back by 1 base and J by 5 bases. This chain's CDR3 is CASSLVGAGGYETQYF. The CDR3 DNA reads TGTGCCAGCAGCTTAGTAGGTGCAGGGGGTTATGAGACCCAGTACTTC.

CDR3 sequence reads: CASSFLGAGRDYGYTF. CDR3 bases: TGTGCCAGCAGTTTTTTGGGGGCAGGGAGAGACTATGGCTACACCTTC. J is TRBJ1-2 and V is TRBV6-2 or TRBV6-3; TRBD1 is a possible D gene (6 bases). Trimming took off 4 bases at V and 3 bases at J, with 18 bases between the two ends. The V gene's germline CDR1 is MNHEY and CDR2 SVGEGT. This CDR3 spans 16 amino acids.

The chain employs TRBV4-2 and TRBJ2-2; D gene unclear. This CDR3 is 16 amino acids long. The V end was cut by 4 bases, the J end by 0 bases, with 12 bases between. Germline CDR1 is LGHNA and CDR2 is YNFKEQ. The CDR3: CASSPRGLSNTGELFF. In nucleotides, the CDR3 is TGTGCCAGCAGCCCGAGAGGTCTATCGAACACCGGGGAGCTGTTTTTT.

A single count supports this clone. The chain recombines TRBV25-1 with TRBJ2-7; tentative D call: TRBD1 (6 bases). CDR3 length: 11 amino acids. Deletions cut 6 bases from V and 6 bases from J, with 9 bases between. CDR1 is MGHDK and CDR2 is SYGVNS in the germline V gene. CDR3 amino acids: CASSVGGEQYF. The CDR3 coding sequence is TGTGCCAGCAGCGTAGGGGGCGAGCAGTACTTC.

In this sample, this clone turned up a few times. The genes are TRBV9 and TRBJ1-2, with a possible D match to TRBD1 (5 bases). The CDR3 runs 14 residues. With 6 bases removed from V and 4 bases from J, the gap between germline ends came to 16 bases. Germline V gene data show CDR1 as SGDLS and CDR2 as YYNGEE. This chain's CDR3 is CASTPFGGAYGYTF. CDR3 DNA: TGTGCCAGCACCCCGTTCGGAGGGGCCTATGGCTACACCTTC.

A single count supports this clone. The CDR3 sequence: CASSPRQGAPYEQYF. The DNA for the CDR3 is TGTGCCAGTAGTCCGAGACAGGGTGCCCCCTACGAGCAGTACTTC. This chain joins TRBV19 and TRBJ2-7; TRBD1 matches 7 bases. CDR3 length equals 15 residues. Germline V CDR1 and CDR2: LNHDA, SQIVND (reference sequence). With V trimmed by 5 bases and J by 2 bases, 9 bases remained unmatched.

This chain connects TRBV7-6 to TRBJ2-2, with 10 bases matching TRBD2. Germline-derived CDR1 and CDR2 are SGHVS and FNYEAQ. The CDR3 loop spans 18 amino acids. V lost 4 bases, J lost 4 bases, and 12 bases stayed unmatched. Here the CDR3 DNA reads TGTGCCAGCAGCTACCCCCGAGCGGGAGGGCCTATCACCGGGGAGCTGTTTTTT. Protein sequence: CASSYPRAGGPITGELFF.

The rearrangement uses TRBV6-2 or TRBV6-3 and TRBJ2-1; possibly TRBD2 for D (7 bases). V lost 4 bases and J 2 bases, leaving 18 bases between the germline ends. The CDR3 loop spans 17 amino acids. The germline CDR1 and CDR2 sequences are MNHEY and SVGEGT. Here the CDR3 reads CASSFVLGGVTYNEQFF. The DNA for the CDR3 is TGTGCCAGCAGTTTTGTTCTAGGGGGGGTTACCTACAATGAGCAGTTCTTC.

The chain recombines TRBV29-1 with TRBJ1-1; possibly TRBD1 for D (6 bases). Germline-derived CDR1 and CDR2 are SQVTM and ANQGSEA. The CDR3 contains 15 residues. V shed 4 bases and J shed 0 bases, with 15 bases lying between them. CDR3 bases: TGCAGCGTTGGAGGGGGTGGCGGAATGAACACTGAAGCTTTCTTT. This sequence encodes CSVGGGGGMNTEAFF.

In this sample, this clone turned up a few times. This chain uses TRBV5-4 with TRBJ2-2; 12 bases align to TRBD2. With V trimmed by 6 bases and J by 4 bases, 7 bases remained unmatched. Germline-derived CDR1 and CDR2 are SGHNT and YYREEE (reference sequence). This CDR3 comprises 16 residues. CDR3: CASTRLAGAVTGELFF. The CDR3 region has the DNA TGTGCCAGCACCAGACTAGCGGGAGCTGTCACCGGGGAGCTGTTTTTT.

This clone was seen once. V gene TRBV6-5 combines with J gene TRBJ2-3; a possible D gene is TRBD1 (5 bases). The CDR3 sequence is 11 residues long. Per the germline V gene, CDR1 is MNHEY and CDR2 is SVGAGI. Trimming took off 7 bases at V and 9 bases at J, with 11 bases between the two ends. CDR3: CASTSAGTQYF. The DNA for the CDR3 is TGTGCCAGCACCTCGGCAGGGACGCAGTATTTT.

The chain's CDR3 is CATIPRDRDPYGYTF. The DNA for the CDR3 is TGTGCCACCATACCCCGGGACAGGGATCCCTATGGCTACACCTTC. This chain joins TRBV28 and TRBJ1-2; TRBD1 agrees at 9 bases. Germline loops: CDR1 MDHEN, CDR2 SYDVKM. Unmatched junction bases numbered 13, after V lost 10 bases and J lost 4 bases. The CDR3 has 15 residues.

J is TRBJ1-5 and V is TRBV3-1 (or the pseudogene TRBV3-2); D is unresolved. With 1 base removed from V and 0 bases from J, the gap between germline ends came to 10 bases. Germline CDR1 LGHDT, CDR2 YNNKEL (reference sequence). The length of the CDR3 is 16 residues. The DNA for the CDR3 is TGTGCCAGCAGCCAAGGACAATCCTTTAGCAATCAGCCCCAGCATTTT. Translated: CASSQGQSFSNQPQHF.

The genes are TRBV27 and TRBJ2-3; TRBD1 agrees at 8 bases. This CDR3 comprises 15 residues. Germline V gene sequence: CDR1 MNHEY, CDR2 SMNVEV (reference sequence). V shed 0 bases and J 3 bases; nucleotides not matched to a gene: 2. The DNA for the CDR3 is TGTGCCAGCAGTTTATCCAGGGGGCGAACAGATACGCAGTATTTT. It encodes CASSLSRGRTDTQYF.

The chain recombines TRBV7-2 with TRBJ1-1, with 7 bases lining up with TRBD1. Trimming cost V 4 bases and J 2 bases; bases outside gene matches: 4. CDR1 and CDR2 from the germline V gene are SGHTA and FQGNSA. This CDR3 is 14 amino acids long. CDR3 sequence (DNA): TGTGCCAGCAGCTCCGGGACAGCAAACACTGAAGCTTTCTTT. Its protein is CASSSGTANTEAFF.

The CDR3 loop reads CASSQGLANTGELFF. Here the CDR3 DNA reads TGTGCCAGCAGCCAAGGACTAGCTAACACCGGGGAGCTGTTTTTT. The chain uses TRBV4-2 and TRBJ2-2; 7 nucleotides align to TRBD2. This CDR3 spans 15 amino acids. Germline CDR1 LGHNA, CDR2 YNFKEQ. J lost 2 bases, V lost 1 base, and 1 base had no gene match.

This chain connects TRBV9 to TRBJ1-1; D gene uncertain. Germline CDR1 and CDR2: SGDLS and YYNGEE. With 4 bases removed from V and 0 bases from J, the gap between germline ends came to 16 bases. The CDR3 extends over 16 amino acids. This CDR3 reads CASSPWEAPMNTEAFF. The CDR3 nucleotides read TGTGCCAGCAGCCCCTGGGAGGCGCCCATGAACACTGAAGCTTTCTTT.